The source of this T cell receptor beta chain is a study of T cell changes during pregnancy in multiple sclerosis. The CDR3 sequence is 21 residues long. Sequenced by immunoSEQ multiplex PCR; TCRdb stores in-frame clones only, minus some. Among tens of thousands of clones listed, 90% to 95% were seen once. This sequence originates from a female donor in good health, enrolled as a control in a pregnancy study. Source: peripheral blood, taken in the third trimester of pregnancy. This sequence joins TRBV21-1 and TRBJ2-1; TRBD2 is taken as the D call from the table, unchecked against the DNA. TRBV21-1 is annotated as a pseudogene. As DNA, the CDR3 is TGTGCCAGCAACCTAACCGAACTAGCGGGAGGACCTACGTCCGGCTACAATGAGCAGTTCTTC. It yields the protein CASNLTELAGGPTSGYNEQFF.